The rows below give T cell receptor beta chains drawn from one sample of a study of a mutant IDH1 vaccine in newly diagnosed glioma. Method: immunoSEQ multiplex PCR; TCRdb's copy keeps in-frame clones and lacks some. The sample lists over 55,000 clones, roughly 82% seen once, with approximately 2.8% in the top ten. Their antigens remain unidentified. The sequences come from PBMCs, collected from a glioma patient whose treatment included an IDH1 peptide vaccine. These receptor sequences come from a woman under 30 with glioma. Some clones in this sample may be carry-over from other donors' samples. Both conserved end residues are part of each CDR3. A D gene is named only where the DNA matches it firmly. For some rows the clone size is stated as once, few or many, or as a class when expanded; others skip it.

TRBV5-1,TRBD1,TRBJ1-1,.,TGCGCCAGCAGCTTAAGGACAGGTAACACTGAAGCTTTCTTT,CASSLRTGNTEAFF
TRBV6-1,TRBD1,TRBJ2-7,once,TGTGCCAGCAGTGAGGGACAGGGGGCGGTGTACGAGCAGTACTTC,CASSEGQGAVYEQYF
TRBV19,TRBD1,TRBJ1-1,.,TGTGCCAGTAGTATCATCCCGTCGGGCAGGGGGCTCTGGGTCACTGAAGCTTTCTTT,CASSIIPSGRGLWVTEAFF
TRBV7-9,.,TRBJ2-7,.,TGTGCCACTTCCGGTGATACCGTCTACGAGCAGTACTTC,CATSGDTVYEQYF
TRBV7-9,TRBD1,TRBJ2-5,.,TGTGCCAGCAGCTTCCCGGGACAGGGACAGGAGACCCAGTACTTC,CASSFPGQGQETQYF
TRBV19,.,TRBJ1-5,.,TGTGCCAGTAGTATAAGGAGCAGCCCCCAGCATTTT,CASSIRSSPQHF
TRBV13,.,TRBJ1-1,.,TGTGCCAGCAGCTTAAGGCAGGGGCTCTTCACTGAAGCTTTCTTT,CASSLRQGLFTEAFF
TRBV6-5,.,TRBJ1-5,.,TGTGCCAGCAGTGGCCGGGGGAAAAATCAGCCCCAGCATTTT,CASSGRGKNQPQHF
TRBV7-8,.,TRBJ1-2,.,TGTGCCAGCAGCTTAGCGGGGGGGGACCCATCGCGCACCTTC,CASSLAGGDPSRTF
TRBV19,.,TRBJ1-6,once,TGTGCCAGTAGTCCGGGGACGGTCAATTCACCCCTCCACTTT,CASSPGTVNSPLHF
TRBV5-6,.,TRBJ2-2,.,TGTGCCAGCAGCCCCGCAGGGGCCCCCGGGACCGGGGAGCTGTTTTTT,CASSPAGAPGTGELFF
TRBV5-6,TRBD1,TRBJ1-3,once,TGTGCCAGCAGCCCGCGGACCGGGACAGGGGGCCTCTCTGGAAACACCATATATTTT,CASSPRTGTGGLSGNTIYF
TRBV5-1,TRBD2,TRBJ2-5,.,TGCGCCAGCAGCAGACTAGCGGGAGATAGAGAGACCCAGTACTTC,CASSRLAGDRETQYF
TRBV7-6,.,TRBJ1-5,.,TGTGCCAGCAGCTTAGACACAGGGCTCAATCAGCCCCAGCATTTT,CASSLDTGLNQPQHF
TRBV2,.,TRBJ2-2,once,TGTGCCAGCAGGGAGGGGGCTGCCGGGGAGCTGTTTTTT,CASREGAAGELFF
TRBV18,TRBD1,TRBJ1-4,.,TGTGCCAGCTCAGATAGGGACAGCCTTCATGAAAAACTGTTTTTT,CASSDRDSLHEKLFF
TRBV29-1,.,TRBJ1-6,.,TGCAGCGTTGAGGACTTGGTGAGCTCCTATAATTCACCCCTCCACTTT,CSVEDLVSSYNSPLHF
TRBV6-5,.,TRBJ2-7,.,TGCGCCAGCAGGGTTAGTGAGGGGGGGCCCTACGAGCAGTACTTC,CASRVSEGGPYEQYF
TRBV2,.,TRBJ2-7,.,TGTGCCAGCAGTGAATCGATGGGCGACTCCTGCGAGCAGTACTTC,CASSESMGDSCEQYF
TRBV30,.,TRBJ1-2,.,TGTGCCTGGAGTCCGAACTATGGCTACACCTTC,CAWSPNYGYTF
TRBV20-1,.,TRBJ2-3,.,TGCAGTGCTCGCGATTTGGGGCAGTATTTT,CSARDLGQYF
TRBV9,.,TRBJ2-3,.,TGTGCCAGCAGCGTATTTAATAGCGCAGATACGCAGTATTTT,CASSVFNSADTQYF
TRBV5-6,TRBD2,TRBJ2-1,.,TGTGCCAGCAGCTTGGGACTAGCGGACAATGAGCAGTTCTTC,CASSLGLADNEQFF
TRBV27,TRBD1,TRBJ1-1,.,TGTGCCAGCAGCCAACAGGGGGTCCCTGAAGCTTTCTTT,CASSQQGVPEAFF
TRBV5-4,TRBD1,TRBJ2-7,.,TGTGCCAGCAGCCCAAGACCGGGACAGAGTAATCTCGAGCAGTACTTC,CASSPRPGQSNLEQYF
TRBV13,TRBD1,TRBJ1-2,once,TGTGCCAGCAGCTTGTGGGACAGAATCAACTATGGCTACACCTTC,CASSLWDRINYGYTF
TRBV7-2,.,TRBJ1-4,once,TGTGCCAGCGGACGGACAGACCTCCTGCCTAATGAAAAACTGTTTTTT,CASGRTDLLPNEKLFF
TRBV4-3,.,TRBJ2-3,few,TGCGCCAGCAGCCAAGAATTGGTAAGGACTGGGCGCACAGATACGCAGTATTTT,CASSQELVRTGRTDTQYF
TRBV5-1,TRBD1,TRBJ2-3,.,TGCGCCAGCAGCGACTGGGGACAGGTGGTAGATACGCAGTATTTT,CASSDWGQVVDTQYF
TRBV7-9,TRBD2,TRBJ2-5,.,TGTGCCAGCAGCTTAGGTTCCGGGGGGTACCAAGAGACCCAGTACTTC,CASSLGSGGYQETQYF
TRBV10-3,.,TRBJ1-6,.,TGTGCCATCAGTGAGTCGGGAGATAATTCACCCCTCCACTTT,CAISESGDNSPLHF
TRBV18,.,TRBJ1-1,.,TGTGCCAGCTCACCAGGGGTCGCTGAAGCTTTCTTT,CASSPGVAEAFF
TRBV7-9,TRBD1,TRBJ1-5,medium-sized,TGTGCCAGCAGCCCCGATCCCCGGGACAGGGGACGGAATCAGCCCCAGCATTTT,CASSPDPRDRGRNQPQHF
TRBV6-5,.,TRBJ1-5,.,TGTGCCAGCAGTTACCGGGCGGATCAGCCCCAGCATTTT,CASSYRADQPQHF
TRBV7-9,.,TRBJ1-1,.,TGTGCCAGCAGCTTAACGAGGACTGAAGCTTTCTTT,CASSLTRTEAFF
TRBV27,.,TRBJ2-5,.,TGTGCCAGCCGCCTTCTGGGGGGCGCCCAAGAGACCCAGTACTTC,CASRLLGGAQETQYF
TRBV7-2,TRBD2,TRBJ2-1,few,TGTGCCAGCATAAGGGTAGCGGGGGGGAATGAGCAGTTCTTC,CASIRVAGGNEQFF
TRBV30,TRBD2,TRBJ2-1,.,TGTGCCTGGAGTGCCTTTGGGACTAGCGCCTACAATGAGCAGTTCTTC,CAWSAFGTSAYNEQFF
TRBV5-1,TRBD1,TRBJ2-5,.,TGCGCCAGCAGCCGGACCGGGACAGGGGGCCTCGAGACCCAGTACTTC,CASSRTGTGGLETQYF
TRBV7-6,TRBD2,TRBJ2-1,.,TGTGCCAGCAGCCCGCGCGCGGGGGGGCGATCCAATGAGCAGTTCTTC,CASSPRAGGRSNEQFF
TRBV28,TRBD1,TRBJ1-4,.,TGTGCCAGCAGTTTTCCCCGGACAGGGGTACGCACAAATGAAAAACTGTTTTTT,CASSFPRTGVRTNEKLFF
TRBV19,TRBD2,TRBJ2-7,.,TGTGCCAGTAGTACTCCTAGCGGGATTGCCTACGAGCAGTACTTC,CASSTPSGIAYEQYF